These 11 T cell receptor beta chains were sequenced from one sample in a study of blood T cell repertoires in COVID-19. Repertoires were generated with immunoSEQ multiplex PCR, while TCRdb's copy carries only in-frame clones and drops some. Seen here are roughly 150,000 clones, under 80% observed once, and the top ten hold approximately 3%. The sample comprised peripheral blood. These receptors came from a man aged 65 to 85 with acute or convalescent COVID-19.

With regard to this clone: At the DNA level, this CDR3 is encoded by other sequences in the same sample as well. Written as DNA, the CDR3 is TGCGCCAGCAGCTTGGGCCTAGCGACGGATACGCAGTATTTT. Translated, it gives CASSLGLATDTQYF. J is TRBJ2-3 and V is TRBV5-1; TRBD2 might be the D (6 bases). V was pared by 0 bases and J by 6 bases, with 11 bases between. Germline V gene lookup returns CDR1 SGHRS and CDR2 YFSETQ. CDR3 length equals 14 residues.

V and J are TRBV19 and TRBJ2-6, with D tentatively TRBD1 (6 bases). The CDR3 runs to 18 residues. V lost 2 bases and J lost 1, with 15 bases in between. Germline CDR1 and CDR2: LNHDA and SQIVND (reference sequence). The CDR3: CASSILGQGSSGANVLTF. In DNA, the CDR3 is TGTGCCAGTAGTATACTAGGGCAGGGGTCGTCTGGGGCCAACGTCCTGACTTTC.

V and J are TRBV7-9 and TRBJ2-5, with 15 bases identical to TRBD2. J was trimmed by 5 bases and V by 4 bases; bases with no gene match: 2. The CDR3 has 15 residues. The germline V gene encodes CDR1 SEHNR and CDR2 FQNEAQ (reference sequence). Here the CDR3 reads CASSWTSGGVETQYF. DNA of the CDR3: TGTGCCAGCAGCTGGACTAGCGGGGGGGTCGAGACCCAGTACTTC.

CDR3 region: CRTGTGLGYTF. In DNA form, the CDR3 reads TGCAGGACGGGGACAGGGCTTGGCTACACCTTC. This sequence joins TRBV20-1 and TRBJ1-2, with TRBD1 matching over 9 bases. CDR1 and CDR2 (germline): DFQATT, SNEGSKA (reference sequence). This CDR3 region has 11 residues.

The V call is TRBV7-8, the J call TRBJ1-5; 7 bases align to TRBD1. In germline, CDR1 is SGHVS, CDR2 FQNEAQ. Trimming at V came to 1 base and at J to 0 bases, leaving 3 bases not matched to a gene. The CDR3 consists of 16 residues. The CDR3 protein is CASSLGDRNSNQPQHF. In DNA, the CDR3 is TGTGCCAGCAGCTTAGGGGACAGAAATAGCAATCAGCCCCAGCATTTT. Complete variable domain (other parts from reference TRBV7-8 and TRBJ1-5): GAGVSQSPRYKVAKRGQDVALRCDPISGHVSLFWYQQALGQGPEFLTYFQNEAQLDKSGLPSDRFFAERPEGSVSTLKIQRTQQEDSAVYLCASSLGDRNSNQPQHFGDGTRLSIL.

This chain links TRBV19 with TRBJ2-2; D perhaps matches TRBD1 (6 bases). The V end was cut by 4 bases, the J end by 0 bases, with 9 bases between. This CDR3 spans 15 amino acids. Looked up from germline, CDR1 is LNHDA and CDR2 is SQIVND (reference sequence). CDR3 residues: CASSTRQANTGELFF. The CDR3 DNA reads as TGTGCCAGTAGTACTAGACAGGCGAACACCGGGGAGCTGTTTTTT.

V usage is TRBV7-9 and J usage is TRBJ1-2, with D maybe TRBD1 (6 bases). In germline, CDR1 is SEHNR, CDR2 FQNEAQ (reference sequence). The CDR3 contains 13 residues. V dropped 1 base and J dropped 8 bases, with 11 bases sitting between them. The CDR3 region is CASSLGGQTGYTF. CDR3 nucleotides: TGTGCCAGCAGCTTAGGAGGACAGACGGGCTACACCTTC. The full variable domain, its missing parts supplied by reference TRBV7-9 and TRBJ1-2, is DTGVSQNPRHKITKRGQNVTFRCDPISEHNRLYWYRQTLGQGPEFLTYFQNEAQLEKSRLLSDRFSAERPKGSFSTLEIQRTEQGDSAMYLCASSLGGQTGYTFGSGTRLTVV.

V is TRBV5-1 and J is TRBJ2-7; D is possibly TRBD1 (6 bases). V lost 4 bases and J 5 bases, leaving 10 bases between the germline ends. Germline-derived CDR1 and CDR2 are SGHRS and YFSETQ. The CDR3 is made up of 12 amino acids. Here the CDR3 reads CASSPQGNEQYF. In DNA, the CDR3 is TGCGCCAGCAGCCCGCAGGGGAACGAGCAGTACTTC.

The CDR3 sequence is CASSLRGLSYNEQFF. The CDR3, as DNA: TGTGCCAGCAGCTTGAGGGGCCTCTCCTACAATGAGCAGTTCTTC. The chain recombines TRBV5-6 with TRBJ2-1, with D maybe TRBD1 (5 bases). Germline CDR1 and CDR2: SGHDT and YYEEEE. The CDR3 sequence is 15 residues long. V dropped 1 base and J dropped 0 bases, with 8 bases sitting between them. Looking up the rest from reference TRBV5-6 and TRBJ2-1 gives the full variable domain: DAGVTQSPTHLIKTRGQQVTLRCSPKSGHDTVSWYQQALGQGPQFIFQYYEEEERQRGNFPDRFSGHQFPNYSSELNVNALLLGDSALYLCASSLRGLSYNEQFFGPGTRLTVL.

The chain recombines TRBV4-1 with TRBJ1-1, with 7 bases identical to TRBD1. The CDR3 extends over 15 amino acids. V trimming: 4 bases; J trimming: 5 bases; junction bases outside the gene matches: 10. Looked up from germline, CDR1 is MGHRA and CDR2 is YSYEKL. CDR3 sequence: CASSRDMGRGTEAFF. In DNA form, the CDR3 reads TGCGCCAGCAGCCGAGACATGGGCAGGGGGACTGAAGCTTTCTTT.

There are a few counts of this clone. The CDR3 DNA is TGTGCCATCAGACAGGGCTATAATTCACCCCTCCACTTT. Its translation is CAIRQGYNSPLHF. The chain carries TRBV6-5 and TRBJ1-6, with 7 bases identical to TRBD1. The CDR3 is 13 residues long. Germline V lookup: CDR1 MNHEY, CDR2 SVGAGI. Trimming took 10 bases from V and 3 from J; bases not matched to a gene: 3.